This record concerns one T cell receptor (beta chain) sequence. Profiling relied on immunoSEQ multiplex PCR, and the TCRdb table lists in-frame clones only, not all of them. The profile covers about 55,000 clones, with roughly 87% appearing a single time and approximately 13% taken by the ten largest. The data originate from a study of OX40 agonist ivuxolimab in advanced cancers. Overall study context: An agonistic anti-OX40 (CD134) antibody, ivuxolimab, was used to treat the patients.

Germline CDR1 and CDR2: PRHDT and FYEKMQ (reference sequence). The ends lost 5 bases at V and 7 bases at J; junction bases unmatched: 10. The length of the CDR3 is 15 residues. The input for sequencing was CD4+ or CD8+ T cells sorted from blood, taken in a trial of the OX40 agonist ivuxolimab. The sequence derives from an adult with an advanced solid tumor such as melanoma, head and neck, liver or kidney cancer. This chain connects TRBV13 to TRBJ2-1, with TRBD2 identical over 8 bases. CDR3 in amino acids: CASSPREGHGNEQFF. The CDR3 bases are TGTGCCAGCAGCCCCCGGGAGGGCCATGGGAATGAGCAGTTCTTC.